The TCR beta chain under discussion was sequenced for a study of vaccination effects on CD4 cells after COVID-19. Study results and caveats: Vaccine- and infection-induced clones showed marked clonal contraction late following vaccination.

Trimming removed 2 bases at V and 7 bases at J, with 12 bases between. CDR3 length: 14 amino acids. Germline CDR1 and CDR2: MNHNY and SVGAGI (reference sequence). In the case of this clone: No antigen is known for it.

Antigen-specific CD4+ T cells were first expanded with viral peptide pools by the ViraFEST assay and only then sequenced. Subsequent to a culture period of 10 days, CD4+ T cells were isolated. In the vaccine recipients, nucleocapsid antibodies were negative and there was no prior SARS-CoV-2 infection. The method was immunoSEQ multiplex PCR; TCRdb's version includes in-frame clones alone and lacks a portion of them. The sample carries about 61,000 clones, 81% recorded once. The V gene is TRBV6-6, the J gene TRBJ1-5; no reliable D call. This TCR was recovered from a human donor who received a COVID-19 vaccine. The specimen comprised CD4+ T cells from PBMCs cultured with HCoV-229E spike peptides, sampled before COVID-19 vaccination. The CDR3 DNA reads TGTGCCAGCAGTTACCTGTCCGTGGGCCAGCCCCAGCATTTT. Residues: CASSYLSVGQPQHF.